This T cell receptor (beta chain) was recovered during a study of blood T cell repertoires in COVID-19. The overall study: The United States, Italy and Spain provided the acute and convalescent COVID-19 samples. T cells, B-cell-depleted T cells, or PBMCs supplied cDNA or gDNA.

The germline V gene has CDR1 SQVTM and CDR2 ANQGSEA. The length of the CDR3 is 12 residues. With 4 bases removed from V and 4 bases from J, the gap between germline ends came to 10 bases. Under the authors' procedure: From reference gene primer amplification, estimates of nucleated cell counts were derived. Profiling relied on immunoSEQ multiplex PCR, and the TCRdb table lists in-frame clones only, not all of them. V, J and clone size derive from that table, while D and trimming were established from the DNA sequence. The sample includes 110,000 or so clones, more than 75% of them seen just once. Sequences were obtained from peripheral blood. The chain links TRBV29-1 to TRBJ2-5; D might be TRBD2 (7 bases). The clonotype comes from a middle-aged man with acute or convalescent COVID-19. The CDR3 DNA is TGCAGCGTTGCGGGGGGCGGAGAGACCCAGTACTTC. Translating gives CSVAGGGETQYF.